The next 29 T cell receptor beta chains were all read from a single sample in a study of radiotherapy plus CTLA-4 blockade in lung cancer. The assay was immunoSEQ multiplex PCR, and TCRdb's table has in-frame clones only and misses some. The repertoire consists of 90,000 to 100,000 clones, with around 80% occurring once and the leading ten covering roughly 24%. Sequences were derived from peripheral blood, sampled from a patient treated with radiotherapy plus ipilimumab. Receptors originate from a human donor with non-small cell lung cancer that progressed on radiotherapy plus ipilimumab.

This sequence joins TRBV12-5 and TRBJ2-1, with D uncertain. Germline-derived CDR1 and CDR2 are LGHNT and FRNRAP. V lost 3 bases to trimming and J lost 0 bases, with 6 bases between them. This CDR3 comprises 14 residues. This CDR3 is CASGFHGSYNEQFF. The CDR3 region has the DNA TGTGCTAGTGGTTTCCATGGCTCCTACAATGAGCAGTTCTTC. Based on the CDR3 plus reference TRBV12-5 and TRBJ2-1, the full variable domain is DARVTQTPRHKVTEMGQEVTMRCQPILGHNTVFWYRQTMMQGLELLAYFRNRAPLDDSGMPKDRFSAEMPDATLATLKIQPSEPRDSAVYFCASGFHGSYNEQFFGPGTRLTVL.

This clone came up once. The chain carries TRBV30 and TRBJ1-1; D is undetermined. The CDR3 extends over 10 amino acids. Trimming took 6 bases from V and 7 from J, leaving 9 bases between them. Germline lookup yields CDR1 GTSNPN and CDR2 SVGIG (reference sequence). CDR3 in amino acids: CACPDGEAFF. CDR3 in DNA: TGTGCCTGCCCGGACGGTGAAGCTTTCTTT.

This clone was seen once. The chain carries TRBV9 and TRBJ1-2, with D unresolved. From germline, CDR1 is SGDLS and CDR2 YYNGEE. The CDR3 is 14 amino acids. V dropped 0 bases and J dropped 2 bases, with 8 bases sitting between them. DNA for the CDR3: TGTGCCAGCAGCGTAGGGCCAGGCAACTATGGCTACACCTTC. This gives the protein CASSVGPGNYGYTF.

The chain links TRBV11-2 to TRBJ2-1; 9 bases fit TRBD2. Germline values: CDR1 SGHAT, CDR2 FQNNGV. Germline trimming cut 5 bases from V and 9 bases from J; bases unmatched to any gene: 11. This CDR3 is 15 amino acids long. CDR3 DNA sequence: TGTGCCAGCAGCCCGGGTAGCGGGAGCGGCGGTGAGCAGTTCTTC. Its translation: CASSPGSGSGGEQFF. Full variable domain (missing parts from reference TRBV11-2 and TRBJ2-1): EAGVAQSPRYKIIEKRQSVAFWCNPISGHATLYWYQQILGQGPKLLIQFQNNGVVDDSQLPKDRFSAERLKGVDSTLKIQPAKLEDSAVYLCASSPGSGSGGEQFFGPGTRLTVL.

The chain links TRBV6-1 to TRBJ1-3, with D maybe TRBD1 (6 bases). The CDR3 is made up of 14 amino acids. Germline-derived CDR1 and CDR2 are MNHNS and SASEGT. V was cut by 6 bases and J by 4 bases, with 13 bases left in between. CDR3 sequence (DNA): TGTGCCAGCAGGGTAGGGGGGCAAGGAAACACCATATATTTT. Protein product: CASRVGGQGNTIYF.

The rearrangement joins TRBV30 to TRBJ2-2; D uncertain. V lost 4 bases and J lost 1, with 10 bases in between. Germline V gene sequence: CDR1 GTSNPN, CDR2 SVGIG (reference sequence). This CDR3 has 14 amino acids. CDR3 sequence reads: CAWKEQMNTGELFF. The CDR3 DNA is TGTGCCTGGAAGGAGCAGATGAACACCGGGGAGCTGTTTTTT.

V is TRBV18 and J is TRBJ2-2; no reliable D call. The CDR3 covers 16 residues. Between the trimmed V and J ends, which lost 1 base and 2 bases, there was a span of 11 bases. CDR1 is KGHSH and CDR2 is LQKENI in the germline V gene. CDR3 sequence: CASSPLTVTNTGELFF. The CDR3 DNA reads TGTGCCAGCTCACCACTCACAGTAACTAACACCGGGGAGCTGTTTTTT.

The V gene is TRBV28, the J gene TRBJ1-2, with D possibly matching TRBD1 (6 bases). V lost 2 bases, J lost 5 bases, and 12 bases lay in between. Germline V gives CDR1 MDHEN, CDR2 SYDVKM. This CDR3 comprises 14 residues. DNA of the CDR3: TGTGCCAGCAGTTTACTGGACAGTGGATATGGCTACACCTTC. Translation: CASSLLDSGYGYTF.

The V call is TRBV6-1, the J call TRBJ2-4; no clear D. Trimming took 2 bases from V and 0 from J, leaving 17 bases between them. This CDR3 has 18 amino acids. The germline gives CDR1 MNHNS, CDR2 SASEGT. The DNA of the CDR3 is TGTGCCAGCAGTGAACCTGCGCCGACCGTTAAAGCCAAAAACATTCAGTACTTC. Amino acid sequence: CASSEPAPTVKAKNIQYF.

The chain carries TRBV29-1 and TRBJ2-7, with 8 bases that match TRBD2. CDR3 length: 12 residues. CDR1 and CDR2 from the germline V gene are SQVTM and ANQGSEA. Unmatched junction bases numbered 8, after V lost 7 bases and J lost 6 bases. The CDR3 nucleotides are TGCAGCGCGGGTGCGCGGGAGGCCGAGCAGTACTTC. As protein: CSAGAREAEQYF.

The chain employs TRBV20-1 and TRBJ2-7, with 12 bases aligning to TRBD2. Unmatched junction bases numbered 0, after V lost 6 bases and J lost 6 bases. Looked up from germline, CDR1 is DFQATT and CDR2 is SNEGSKA (reference sequence). The CDR3 consists of 11 residues. The CDR3 DNA reads TGCAGTGCACTAGCGGGAGGCGAGCAGTACGTC. It encodes CSALAGGEQYV.

The chain joins TRBV28 to TRBJ1-2; TRBD1 might be the D (5 bases). Germline CDR1 and CDR2: MDHEN and SYDVKM. The CDR3 totals 13 residues. V lost 6 bases and J 2 bases, leaving 10 bases between the germline ends. The CDR3 here is CASSPWGNYGYTF. The CDR3 coding sequence is TGTGCCAGCAGCCCCTGGGGGAACTATGGCTACACCTTC.

This clone has only one observation. The gene calls are TRBV9 and TRBJ2-3; D ambiguous. Germline V gene sequence: CDR1 SGDLS, CDR2 YYNGEE. V dropped 0 bases and J dropped 2 bases, with 10 bases sitting between them. The CDR3 length is 15 residues. DNA for the CDR3: TGTGCCAGCAGCGTAGATGAGTTGAACACAGATACGCAGTATTTT. It is translated as CASSVDELNTDTQYF. The variable domain in full, completed from reference TRBV9 and TRBJ2-3, reads DSGVTQTPKHLITATGQRVTLRCSPRSGDLSVYWYQQSLDQGLQFLIQYYNGEERAKGNILERFSAQQFPDLHSELNLSSLELGDSALYFCASSVDELNTDTQYFGPGTRLTVL.

The rearrangement joins TRBV19 to TRBJ2-7; D tentatively fits TRBD1 or TRBD2 (5 bases each). Germline assignment: CDR1 LNHDA and CDR2 SQIVND (reference sequence). The CDR3 totals 14 residues. Trimming removed 3 bases at V and 3 bases at J, with 12 bases between. DNA of the CDR3: TGTGCCAGTAGTATGGTCGGGGACGGCTACGAGCAGTACTTC. It yields the protein CASSMVGDGYEQYF.

This clone occurred once. This rearrangement joins TRBV7-6 to TRBJ2-3, with 7 bases aligning to TRBD2. Looked up from germline, CDR1 is SGHVS and CDR2 is FNYEAQ. The V segment lost 1 base and the J segment 4 bases; nucleotides outside the gene matches: 8. This CDR3 is built from 16 residues. CDR3 amino acids: CASSLDRTSAADTQYF. For the CDR3, the DNA is TGTGCCAGCAGCTTAGATAGAACTAGCGCTGCAGATACGCAGTATTTT.

In DNA form, the CDR3 reads TGTGCCAGCAGTGACTCGGCAGGCGATTCCTACGAGCAGTACTTC. Its protein product is CASSDSAGDSYEQYF. The chain uses TRBV6-4 and TRBJ2-7, with no clear D. CDR3 length: 15 residues. V was trimmed by 0 bases and J by 1 base, leaving 10 bases between them. Germline CDR1 and CDR2: MRHNA and SNTAGT.

The chain has TRBV5-4 and TRBJ2-7, with 11 bases that match TRBD1. Trimming at V came to 4 bases and at J to 4 bases, leaving 7 bases not matched to a gene. The CDR3 has 15 residues. The germline V gene encodes CDR1 SGHNT and CDR2 YYREEE (reference sequence). As DNA, the CDR3 is TGTGCCAGCAGCATAGGGACAGGGGGGCAGTACGAGCAGTACTTC. This sequence encodes CASSIGTGGQYEQYF.

J is TRBJ2-2 and V is TRBV5-1; tentative D call: TRBD1 (5 bases). The CDR3 consists of 14 residues. CDR1 is SGHRS and CDR2 is YFSETQ in the germline V gene. With 3 bases removed from V and 6 bases from J, the gap between germline ends came to 12 bases. The DNA of the CDR3 is TGCGCCAGCAGCTCTGCAGGGTCTGCCGGGGAGCTGTTTTTT. Residues: CASSSAGSAGELFF.

This chain joins TRBV27 and TRBJ2-7, with 9 bases matching TRBD1. V gave up 5 bases and J gave up 5 bases; unmatched junction bases: 10. This CDR3 contains 15 residues. CDR1 MNHEY and CDR2 SMNVEV come from the germline V gene (reference sequence). In nucleotides, the CDR3 is TGTGCCAGCAGTAATACCGGGACAGGGAGTGACGAGCAGTACTTC. This codes for CASSNTGTGSDEQYF.

V gene TRBV4-1 combines with J gene TRBJ2-2; TRBD1 might be the D (6 bases). V was clipped by 8 bases and J by 7 bases, with 11 bases between them. The CDR3 contains 12 residues. Per the germline V gene, CDR1 is MGHRA and CDR2 is YSYEKL. The CDR3 DNA follows: TGCGCCAGCTCCCTCAGGGGCGGGGAGCTGTTTTTT. This sequence encodes CASSLRGGELFF.

V gene TRBV5-8 combines with J gene TRBJ2-1; TRBD2 might be the D (6 bases). This CDR3 region has 13 residues. Germline lookup yields CDR1 SGHTS and CDR2 YDEGEE. Trimming pared 4 bases from V and 9 bases from J, leaving 14 bases between. CDR3 DNA sequence: TGTGCCAGCAGCCATGGAGGGCCGGGTGAGCAGTTCTTC. Amino acid sequence: CASSHGGPGEQFF.

The chain couples TRBV27 to TRBJ1-1, with D possibly being TRBD1 (6 bases). The germline V gene has CDR1 MNHEY and CDR2 SMNVEV (reference sequence). V was pared by 4 bases and J by 2 bases, with 29 bases between. CDR3 length: 20 residues. CDR3 residues: CASSSSGTTLGGAFNTEAFF. CDR3 in DNA: TGTGCCAGCAGTTCGTCCGGGACAACTCTTGGGGGGGCTTTTAACACTGAAGCTTTCTTT.

This sequence joins TRBV5-1 and TRBJ2-7; D remains ambiguous. The germline CDR1 and CDR2 sequences are SGHRS and YFSETQ. V gave up 1 base and J gave up 3 bases, with 14 bases separating them. The CDR3 extends over 15 amino acids. The CDR3 is CASSLICGCIYEQYV. CDR3 in DNA: TGCGCCAGCAGCTTGATTTGTGGGTGTATCTACGAGCAGTACGTC.

In its sample, this clone was seen a few times. The chain employs TRBV5-4 and TRBJ2-3; no definite D call. The CDR3 runs to 15 residues. V lost 0 bases to trimming and J lost 4 bases, with 12 bases between them. Germline V gene lookup returns CDR1 SGHNT and CDR2 YYREEE (reference sequence). CDR3 protein: CASSLEGRGADTQYF. The CDR3 coding sequence is TGTGCCAGCAGCTTGGAGGGCCGTGGGGCAGATACGCAGTATTTT.

This chain joins TRBV5-6 and TRBJ1-2; weak D call: TRBD1 (6 bases). CDR1 and CDR2 (germline): SGHDT, YYEEEE. With 0 bases removed from V and 8 bases from J, the gap between germline ends came to 11 bases. This CDR3 comprises 13 residues. Here the CDR3 DNA reads TGTGCCAGCAGCTTGGCTCAGGGGAGCGGCTACACCTTC. As protein: CASSLAQGSGYTF.

This chain links TRBV6-4 with TRBJ2-7; D tentatively fits TRBD1 or TRBD2 (5 bases each). This CDR3 spans 17 amino acids. V lost 8 bases and J 1 base, leaving 24 bases between the germline ends. Germline CDR1 is MRHNA and CDR2 is SNTAGT. Here the CDR3 reads CASPCPAVGTRSYEQYV. CDR3 bases: TGTGCCAGCCCCTGCCCGGCGGTTGGGACGCGGTCCTACGAGCAGTACGTC.

The rearrangement uses TRBV28 and TRBJ2-1; the match to TRBD2 covers 9 bases. Unmatched junction bases numbered 4, after V lost 2 bases and J lost 5 bases. The germline V gene encodes CDR1 MDHEN and CDR2 SYDVKM. CDR3 length equals 15 residues. CDR3 nucleotide sequence: TGTGCCAGCAGTTTACTAGCGGGAATTAACAATGAGCAGTTCTTC. It specifies CASSLLAGINNEQFF. Supplemented by reference TRBV28 and TRBJ2-1, the full variable domain reads DVKVTQSSRYLVKRTGEKVFLECVQDMDHENMFWYRQDPGLGLRLIYFSYDVKMKEKGDIPEGYSVSREKKERFSLILESASTNQTSMYLCASSLLAGINNEQFFGPGTRLTVL.

As to this clone: The junction and the germline gene differ at one end; a read error may be behind it. The chain carries TRBV7-6 and TRBJ2-1; the D gene is possibly TRBD2 (6 bases). The germline gives CDR1 SGHVS, CDR2 FNYEAQ. The CDR3 consists of 17 residues. This CDR3 reads CASSLVAGRSSHNEQFF. Here the CDR3 DNA reads TGTGCCAGCAGCTTAGTCGCGGGACGGAGCTCCCACAATGAGCAGTTCTTC. The full variable domain, its missing parts supplied by reference TRBV7-6 and TRBJ2-1, is GAGVSQSPRYKVTKRGQDVALRCDPISGHVSLYWYRQALGQGPEFLTYFNYEAQQDKSGLPNDRFSAERPEGSISTLTIQRTEQRDSAMYRCASSLVAGRSSHNEQFFGPGTRLTVL.

This rearrangement joins TRBV6-1 to TRBJ1-1; TRBD1 matches at 10 bases. V was clipped by 6 bases and J by 6 bases; unmatched bases: 7. Germline V gives CDR1 MNHNS, CDR2 SASEGT. The CDR3 runs to 14 residues. The CDR3 here is CASRDRGSRAEAFF. Written as DNA, the CDR3 is TGTGCCAGCAGGGACAGGGGGAGTCGCGCTGAAGCTTTCTTT.